These T cell receptor beta chains were read from a single sample in a study of shared clonotypes between healthy human individuals. TCRdb keeps only in-frame clones here, not all; method: immunoSEQ multiplex PCR. The table has around 1,900,000 clones, roughly 93% seen once. The specimen was naive CD8+ T cells from PBMCs. The receptors were sampled from a man aged 18-30 years in good health. Some clones in this sample may be carry-over from other donors' samples. The CDR3 runs from the conserved cysteine through the conserved F or W. The D gene is left open where the match is weak.

j_call | v_call | cdr3_length | d_call | cdr3_aa
TRBJ2-1 | TRBV30 | 14 | TRBD2 | CAWSRTSGSGEQFF
TRBJ2-6 | TRBV27 | 14 | NA | CASSYRDHNNVLTF
TRBJ2-7 | TRBV4-2 | 16 | TRBD2 | CASSQGEGSEGNEQYF
TRBJ2-7 | TRBV7-6 | 14 | NA | CASSLLGGSYEQYF
TRBJ2-2 | TRBV6-5 | 12 | TRBD1 | CASRPGGGELFF
TRBJ2-2 | TRBV7-9 | 16 | TRBD2 | CASSDTSGRNTGELFF
TRBJ2-5 | TRBV15 | 15 | TRBD2 | CATSEEGRVQETQYF
TRBJ1-1 | TRBV27 | 13 | TRBD1 | CASKLGGNTEAFF
TRBJ1-5 | TRBV28 | 15 | TRBD1 | CASSFFLDRVQPQHF
TRBJ1-4 | TRBV7-9 | 16 | TRBD1 | CASSLAGGGGQDQLFF
TRBJ2-2 | TRBV5-5 | 14 | NA | CASSFRATAGELFF
TRBJ1-1 | TRBV27 | 15 | NA | CASSVSRSQGTEAFF
TRBJ2-7 | TRBV14 | 12 | NA | CASSQDPREQYF
TRBJ1-4 | TRBV30 | 15 | TRBD1 | CAWSVRGDRGEKLFF
TRBJ2-2 | TRBV9 | 16 | NA | CASSVRKQGSDGELFF
TRBJ2-3 | TRBV5-4 | 17 | TRBD1 | CASSPGQGAISTDTQYF
TRBJ1-4 | TRBV19 | 18 | NA | CASSRETDILPTNEKLFF
TRBJ1-5 | TRBV6-4 | 17 | NA | CASSDSVTVPCNQPQHF
TRBJ2-7 | TRBV19 | 14 | NA | CASSFKHLSYEQYF
TRBJ2-1 | TRBV6-5 | 16 | NA | CASSYSSLASYNEQFF
TRBJ1-4 | TRBV7-9 | 15 | NA | CASSRPGGANEKLFF
TRBJ1-1 | TRBV7-9 | 12 | NA | CASSQDSTEAFF
TRBJ2-1 | TRBV7-8 | 14 | NA | CASSNGGVYNEQFF
TRBJ2-1 | TRBV7-3 | 15 | NA | CASSLTGGTYNEQFF
TRBJ2-4 | TRBV27 | 17 | NA | CASSSMAGIITKNIQYF
TRBJ2-5 | TRBV9 | 14 | TRBD2 | CASSGREVEETQYF
TRBJ2-4 | TRBV27 | 16 | NA | CASRMGETATKNIQYF
TRBJ2-1 | TRBV29-1 | 14 | NA | CSVYGTSAYNEQFF